Included here is one T cell receptor (beta chain) sequence, with context. Its specific antigen is unknown. Per-base qualities were not stored, and no clone one base away is much larger. This entry is derived from a study of T-cell memory formation after mild COVID-19 (dated by TCRdb to the early 2020s). Regarding the study in general: TCR sequence clusters from the two donors were largely donor specific. Longitudinal TCRalpha and TCRbeta repertoire sequencing tracked T-cell clones expanding and contracting after mild COVID-19 in a couple of donors. The cohort was made up of two young adult volunteers, one female and one male, who were previously healthy. The paper as a whole reports these results and caveats: Clones that contracted from day 15 to 85 showed balanced CD4/CD8 phenotypes, whereas a second wave of clones that expanded from day 15 to 37 leaned towards CD4+. Contracting CD4+ clones turned up mainly in the CM and EM memory subsets, whereas EMRA was where CD8+ clones were enriched. SARS-CoV-2 specificity was not confirmed for the second-wave clones peaking on day 37. Some responding clones were detected in pre-infection memory, which suggested that pre-existing cross-reactive memory T cells had joined the SARS-CoV-2 response. Only a couple of mild cases were covered in the study, and larger cohorts including severe cases with pre-infection samples were considered necessary.

PBMCs were isolated by Ficoll-Paque density gradient centrifugation. The instrument given in TCRdb is Illumina NovaSeq 6000. TCRalpha and TCRbeta cDNA libraries were built by 5'RACE with constant-segment primers, adding sample barcodes and unique molecular identifiers. RNA was extracted from every sample with Trizol reagent. The libraries were amplified in two PCR steps, and the second step added a second sample barcode and Illumina TruSeq adapters. Sequencing of the libraries was done on an Illumina NovaSeq, producing 2 x 150 bp paired-end reads. Per the original workflow: The reads were demultiplexed and collapsed into UMI-guided consensus sequences using migec v1.2.7. Using mixcr v2.1.11, UMI consensuses were aligned to TRA and TRB V and J templates and then assembled into clonotypes. A clonotype was counted as expanded or contracted only when both edgeR and NoisET called the clonotype significant, with the noise models trained on biological replicates. For edgeR calls, a false discovery rate-adjusted p below 0.01 and a log2 fold-change threshold of 1 were applied. As an exploratory analysis of dynamics, PCA with hierarchical clustering was applied to max-normalized trajectories of the 1000 most abundant clonotypes. The CD4 or CD8 phenotype of responding clones was assigned using the separately sequenced CD4+ and CD8+ repertoires. Starting from the raw public reads, TCRdb applied fastp trimming at Q25, assembled clones with MiXCR and retained in-frame beta chains. A single entry per CDR3 protein holds the most common genes and DNA from its merged rows. Here the V and J calls rest on TCRdb's processing, not on the authors' analysis. This sample lists approximately 260,000 distinct CDR3 sequences; roughly 17% were detected once. Roughly 22% of the sample rests with the top ten.

This TCR was sampled from a man younger than 35 who had mild COVID-19 (a few samples of this study predate the infection). The sample titles of this study are shuffled in the database, so cell type and time point are left out; the donor was told from shared clones. The specimen was PBMCs or a T cell subset sorted from them (not recorded which).

The CDR3 corresponds to CASSRDRGPNEKLFF. Read as DNA, the sequence is TGCGCCAGCAGCCGCGACAGGGGACCAAATGAAAAACTGTTTTTT. The chain links TRBV4-3 with TRBJ1-4; the junction holds 8 bases that match TRBD1. Via the germline V gene, CDR1 is LGHNA and CDR2 YSLEER. The cysteine opens and the phenylalanine closes a CDR3 of 15 amino acids. Only the CDR3 part of the read is kept: 45 bases, read in frame from the first base. Ends trimmed: V by 4 bases, J by 5 bases; bases unmatched to a gene: 6.